This T cell receptor beta chain was sequenced in a study of cytomegalovirus exposure and HLA in healthy donors. Use of 60 Vbeta and 13 Jbeta primers characterized the PCR. The repertoire was sequenced with immunoSEQ multiplex PCR; TCRdb's copy has only in-frame clones and lacks some. The sample has fewer than 200,000 clones, about four fifths seen once; the top ten hold 0.7% to 0.95%. From germline, CDR1 is SGHAT and CDR2 FQNNGV. The CDR3 covers 12 residues. Between the trimmed V and J ends, which lost 4 bases and 4 bases, there was a span of 8 bases. V is TRBV11-2 and J is TRBJ2-7; tentatively, D is TRBD1 (6 bases). The source is a woman between 18 and 30 years old in good health and CMV-seronegative. Sequencing was done on a sample of PBMCs. The CDR3 nucleotides are TGTGCCAGCAGCTCGAGGGGGTACGAGCAGTACTTC. Protein sequence: CASSSRGYEQYF. The entire variable domain, with the rest obtained from reference TRBV11-2 and TRBJ2-7, is as follows: EAGVAQSPRYKIIEKRQSVAFWCNPISGHATLYWYQQILGQGPKLLIQFQNNGVVDDSQLPKDRFSAERLKGVDSTLKIQPAKLEDSAVYLCASSSRGYEQYFGPGTRLTVT.